This T cell receptor beta chain was recorded in a study of blood T cell repertoires in COVID-19. Across the study: The United States, Italy and Spain provided the acute and convalescent COVID-19 samples.

This clone was picked up one time. Produced via immunoSEQ multiplex PCR; TCRdb's table is partial and in-frame only. The sample has 150,000 or so clones; 70% to 90% are singletons. Trimming removed 8 bases at V and 2 bases at J, with 24 bases between. The CDR3 consists of 17 residues. Per germline, CDR1 LNHDA and CDR2 SQIVND (reference sequence). The source of this sequence is a woman in her forties or fifties who had recovered from COVID-19. The V and J genes are TRBV19 and TRBJ1-1, with D possibly matching TRBD1 (6 bases). The sequencing sample was made of PBMCs or T cells enriched from blood (not recorded which). The CDR3: CASFIRDTPTSNTEAFF. The CDR3 nucleotides are TGTGCCAGTTTCATCCGGGACACTCCTACGAGTAACACTGAAGCTTTCTTT. Drawing the rest from reference TRBV19 and TRBJ1-1, the complete variable domain is DGGITQSPKYLFRKEGQNVTLSCEQNLNHDAMYWYRQDPGQGLRLIYYSQIVNDFQKGDIAEGYSVSREKKESFPLTVTSAQKNPTAFYLCASFIRDTPTSNTEAFFGQGTRLTVV.